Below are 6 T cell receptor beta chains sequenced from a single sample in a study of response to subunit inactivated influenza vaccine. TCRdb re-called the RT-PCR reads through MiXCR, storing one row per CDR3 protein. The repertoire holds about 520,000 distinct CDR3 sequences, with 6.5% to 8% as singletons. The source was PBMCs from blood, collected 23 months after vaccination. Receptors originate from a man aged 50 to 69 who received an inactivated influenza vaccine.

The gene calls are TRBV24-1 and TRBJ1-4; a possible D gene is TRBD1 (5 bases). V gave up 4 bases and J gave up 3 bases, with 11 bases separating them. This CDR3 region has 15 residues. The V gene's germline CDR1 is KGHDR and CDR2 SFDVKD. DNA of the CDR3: TGTGCCACCAGTGACCGGGACGCCTCTAATGAAAAACTGTTTTTT. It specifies CATSDRDASNEKLFF.

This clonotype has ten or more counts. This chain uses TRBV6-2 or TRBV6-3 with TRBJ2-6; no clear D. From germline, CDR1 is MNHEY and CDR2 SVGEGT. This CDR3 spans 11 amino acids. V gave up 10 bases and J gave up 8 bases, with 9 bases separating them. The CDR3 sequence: CATLRTNVLTF. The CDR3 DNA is TGTGCCACGCTCAGGACCAACGTCCTGACTTTC.

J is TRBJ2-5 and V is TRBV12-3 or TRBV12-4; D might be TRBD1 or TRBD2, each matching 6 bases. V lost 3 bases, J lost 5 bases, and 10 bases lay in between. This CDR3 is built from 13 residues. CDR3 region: CASSFGGHETQYF. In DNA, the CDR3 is TGTGCCAGCAGTTTCGGGGGCCATGAGACCCAGTACTTC.

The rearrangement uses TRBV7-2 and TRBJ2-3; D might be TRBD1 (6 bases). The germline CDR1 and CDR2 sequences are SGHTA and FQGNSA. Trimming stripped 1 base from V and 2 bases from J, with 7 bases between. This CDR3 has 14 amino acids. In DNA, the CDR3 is TGTGCCAGCAGCTTAGACAGGGCCACAGATACGCAGTATTTT. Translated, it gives CASSLDRATDTQYF.

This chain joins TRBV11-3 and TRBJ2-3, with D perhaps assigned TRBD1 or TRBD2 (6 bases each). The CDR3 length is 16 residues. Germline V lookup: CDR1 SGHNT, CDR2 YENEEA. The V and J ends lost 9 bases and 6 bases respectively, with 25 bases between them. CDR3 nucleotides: TGTGCCAGTCCTCCGAAGGGGGGACGCGTCGAGGATACGCAGTATTTT. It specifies CASPPKGGRVEDTQYF. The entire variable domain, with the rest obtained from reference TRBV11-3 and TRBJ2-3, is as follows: EAGVVQSPRYKIIEKKQPVAFWCNPISGHNTLYWYLQNLGQGPELLIRYENEEAVDDSQLPKDRFSAERLKGVDSTLKIQPAELGDSAVYLCASPPKGGRVEDTQYFGPGTRLTVL.

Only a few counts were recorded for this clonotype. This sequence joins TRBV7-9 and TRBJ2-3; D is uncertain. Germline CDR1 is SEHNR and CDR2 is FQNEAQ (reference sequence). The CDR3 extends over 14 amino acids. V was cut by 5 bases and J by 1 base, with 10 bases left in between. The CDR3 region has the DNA TGTGCCAGCAGCCCCCGAGTGCGCACAGATACGCAGTATTTT. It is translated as CASSPRVRTDTQYF.